A selection of T cell receptor beta chains follows, all from one sample in a study of technical replicates of blood from a few donors. The assay was immunoSEQ multiplex PCR, and TCRdb's table has in-frame clones only and misses some. The table shows some 76,000 clones, with under 95% occurring only once. The sample taken for sequencing was T cells isolated from PBMCs. Source of these receptors: a human donor in good health. CDR3s include the opening cysteine and the closing phenylalanine or tryptophan. The order of the fields is clone size, J gene, V gene, D gene, CDR3 DNA, CDR3 protein. A D gene is named only where the DNA matches it firmly. For some rows the clone size is stated as once, few or many, or as a class when expanded; others skip it.

clone size: .
J gene: TRBJ2-7
V gene: TRBV5-8
D gene: .
CDR3 DNA: TGTGCCAGCAGCCTCGAGCAGTACTTC
CDR3 protein: CASSLEQYF

clone size: once
J gene: TRBJ2-7
V gene: TRBV6-5
D gene: TRBD2
CDR3 DNA: TGTGCCAGCAGTTACTCGACCGGGACTAGAAGTTACGAGCAGTACTTC
CDR3 protein: CASSYSTGTRSYEQYF

clone size: once
J gene: TRBJ1-4
V gene: TRBV7-8
D gene: TRBD1
CDR3 DNA: TGTGCCAGCAGCTCCCTCAGACAGGGCACTAATGAAAAACTGTTTTTT
CDR3 protein: CASSSLRQGTNEKLFF

clone size: .
J gene: TRBJ2-7
V gene: TRBV5-1
D gene: TRBD1
CDR3 DNA: TGCGCCAGCAGCTGGGACAGGTGGGACGAGCAGTACTTC
CDR3 protein: CASSWDRWDEQYF

clone size: .
J gene: TRBJ2-7
V gene: TRBV11-2
D gene: .
CDR3 DNA: TGTGCCAGCAGCTTTGGTAGCGGCCACTCCTACGAGCAGTACTTC
CDR3 protein: CASSFGSGHSYEQYF

clone size: .
J gene: TRBJ1-2
V gene: TRBV4-2
D gene: .
CDR3 DNA: TGTGCCAGCAGCCAAGAGGCACTAGCGGAGAACTATGGCTACACCTTC
CDR3 protein: CASSQEALAENYGYTF

clone size: .
J gene: TRBJ2-7
V gene: TRBV7-9
D gene: .
CDR3 DNA: TGTGCCAGCAGCCCGTTACTAGTGAGCGACGAGCAGTACTTC
CDR3 protein: CASSPLLVSDEQYF

clone size: once
J gene: TRBJ2-2
V gene: TRBV5-4
D gene: .
CDR3 DNA: TGTGCCAGCAGCTCTTTGACAGAGTGGGGGGAGCTGTTTTTT
CDR3 protein: CASSSLTEWGELFF

clone size: .
J gene: TRBJ1-1
V gene: TRBV27
D gene: .
CDR3 DNA: TGTGCCAGCAGCCCAGTCAGGGGTGGGTACACTGAAGCTTTCTTT
CDR3 protein: CASSPVRGGYTEAFF

clone size: once
J gene: TRBJ1-1
V gene: TRBV19
D gene: TRBD1
CDR3 DNA: TGTGCCAGTAGCCGGGACAGGGTCATGAACACTGAAGCTTTCTTT
CDR3 protein: CASSRDRVMNTEAFF

clone size: .
J gene: TRBJ2-5
V gene: TRBV28
D gene: TRBD2
CDR3 DNA: TGTGCCAGCAGTTTGCTAGCGGGAGTAGGAGAGACCCAGTACTTC
CDR3 protein: CASSLLAGVGETQYF

clone size: .
J gene: TRBJ1-2
V gene: TRBV7-6
D gene: TRBD1
CDR3 DNA: TGTGCCAGCAGCTTAGGTACGACAGGGTCTAACTATGGCTACACCTTC
CDR3 protein: CASSLGTTGSNYGYTF

clone size: .
J gene: TRBJ1-4
V gene: TRBV7-2
D gene: .
CDR3 DNA: TGTGCCAGCAGCCGAGTAGGGAGGATCGGTGAAAAACTGTTTTTT
CDR3 protein: CASSRVGRIGEKLFF

clone size: .
J gene: TRBJ2-2
V gene: TRBV4-2
D gene: TRBD2
CDR3 DNA: TGTGCCAGCAGCCAACTAGCGGGAGACACCGGGGAGCTGTTTTTT
CDR3 protein: CASSQLAGDTGELFF

clone size: once
J gene: TRBJ2-3
V gene: TRBV29-1
D gene: TRBD1
CDR3 DNA: TGCTCCCCCACGGGGACAGGGAGAGATACGCAGTATTTT
CDR3 protein: CSPTGTGRDTQYF

clone size: .
J gene: TRBJ2-1
V gene: TRBV4-3
D gene: TRBD2
CDR3 DNA: TGCGCCAGCAGCCAAGAGGGACTAGCGGCAGACAATGAGCAGTTCTTC
CDR3 protein: CASSQEGLAADNEQFF

clone size: .
J gene: TRBJ2-2
V gene: TRBV7-6
D gene: .
CDR3 DNA: TGTGCCAGCAGCTTAAACCCGGGAGAGGTCACCGGGGAGCTGTTTTTT
CDR3 protein: CASSLNPGEVTGELFF

clone size: .
J gene: TRBJ1-2
V gene: TRBV6-1
D gene: .
CDR3 DNA: TGTGCCAGCAGTTATATGGGGGCCCAGGGCTACACCTTC
CDR3 protein: CASSYMGAQGYTF

clone size: .
J gene: TRBJ2-7
V gene: TRBV6-5
D gene: TRBD1
CDR3 DNA: TGTGCCACCAGGTCGATCGGGACAGGTCCCTACGAGCAGTACTTC
CDR3 protein: CATRSIGTGPYEQYF